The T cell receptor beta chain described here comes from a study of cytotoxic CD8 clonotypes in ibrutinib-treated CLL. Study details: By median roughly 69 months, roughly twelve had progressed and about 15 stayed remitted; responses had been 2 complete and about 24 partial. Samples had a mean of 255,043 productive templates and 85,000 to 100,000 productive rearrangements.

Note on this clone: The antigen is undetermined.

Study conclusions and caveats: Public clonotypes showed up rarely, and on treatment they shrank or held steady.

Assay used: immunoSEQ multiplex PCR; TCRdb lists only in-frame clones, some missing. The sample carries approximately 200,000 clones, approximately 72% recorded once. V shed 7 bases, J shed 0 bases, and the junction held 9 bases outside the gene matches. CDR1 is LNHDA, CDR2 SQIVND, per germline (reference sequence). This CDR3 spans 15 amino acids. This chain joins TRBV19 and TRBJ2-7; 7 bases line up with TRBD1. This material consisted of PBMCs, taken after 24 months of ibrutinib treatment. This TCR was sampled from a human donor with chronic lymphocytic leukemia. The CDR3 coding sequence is TGTGCCAGTAATCAGGAAGGGGGCGCCTCCTACGAGCAGTACTTC. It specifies CASNQEGGASYEQYF.